This T cell receptor beta chain emerged from a study of T cells in Graves' hyperthyroidism and ophthalmopathy. This clonotype was seen ten or more times. TCR beta CDR3 regions were amplified from RNA transcripts. HTBI primers were the set used in a first-round RT-PCR of the TCR CDR3. TCRdb reanalysed the multiplex PCR reads using MiXCR and keeps one entry per CDR3 protein. The sample shows under 350,000 distinct CDR3 sequences, about 17% of them seen only once. With 6 bases removed from V and 6 bases from J, the gap between germline ends came to 15 bases. The CDR3 extends over 15 amino acids. The germline V gene has CDR1 MNHNS and CDR2 SASEGT.

The rearrangement links TRBV6-1 to TRBJ1-6, with D hard to call. The source material was blood. This receptor was obtained from a woman aged 55-75 years with Graves' ophthalmopathy. This CDR3 reads CASSDTGTGNSPLHF. DNA for the CDR3: TGTGCCAGCAGCGATACGGGAACGGGTAATTCACCCCTCCACTTT.